This TCR beta chain appears in the sequencing data of a study of blood T cell repertoires in COVID-19. Donors were grouped by their self-reported clinical history. Germline assignment: CDR1 SNHLY and CDR2 FYNNEI. V gave up 4 bases and J gave up 1 base, with 14 bases separating them. This CDR3 is 15 amino acids long. The repertoire was sequenced with immunoSEQ multiplex PCR; TCRdb's copy has only in-frame clones and lacks some. The data show about 320,000 clones, with approximately 81% seen just once and about 2% held by the top ten. The clonotype comes from a woman aged 25-40 years who had been exposed to COVID-19. The specimen was PBMCs or T cells enriched from blood (not recorded which). V and J are TRBV2 and TRBJ2-7, with D perhaps matching TRBD2 (5 bases). CDR3 sequence (DNA): TGTGCCAGCAGTGGGTCCCAGCGCGGGTCCTACGAGCAGTACTTC. It yields the protein CASSGSQRGSYEQYF.